This entry lists 32 T cell receptor beta chains sequenced from one sample in a study of blood T cell repertoires in COVID-19. Libraries were prepared by immunoSEQ multiplex PCR; TCRdb keeps only in-frame clonotypes and omits some of them. Of about 320,000 clones in the sample, about nine tenths were seen once. The specimen was PBMCs or T cells enriched from blood (not recorded which). The source of these receptors is a woman younger than 30 who had recovered from COVID-19.

The chain employs TRBV23-1 and TRBJ2-2; TRBD1 is a possible D gene (5 bases). TRBV23-1 is placed among ORFs of uncertain function. CDR3 length: 15 residues. The V end was cut by 0 bases, the J end by 1 base, with 6 bases between. The CDR3, as DNA: TGCGCCAGCAGTCAATCCGACAGGAACACCGGGGAGCTGTTTTTT. Protein sequence: CASSQSDRNTGELFF.

There are a few counts of this clone. V gene TRBV11-2 combines with J gene TRBJ1-1; TRBD1 matches at 7 bases. CDR1 and CDR2 (germline): SGHAT, FQNNGV. The length of the CDR3 is 13 residues. J was trimmed by 5 bases and V by 4 bases; bases with no gene match: 4. The CDR3 DNA follows: TGTGCCAGCAGCTCGACAGGGAAAACTGAAGCTTTCTTT. Protein product: CASSSTGKTEAFF.

The J gene is TRBJ1-1, the V gene TRBV11-2; maybe TRBD1 (5 bases). Trimming cost V 5 bases and J 10 bases, with 17 bases left between them. This CDR3 region has 13 residues. CDR1 SGHAT and CDR2 FQNNGV come from the germline V gene. The CDR3 coding sequence is TGTGCCAGCAGCCCCCCGGGGGTAGTAGTAGCTTTCTTT. It is translated as CASSPPGVVVAFF.

Only a few counts were recorded for this clone. The V call is TRBV28, the J call TRBJ1-2; D perhaps matches TRBD1 (5 bases). The V and J ends lost 2 bases and 5 bases respectively, with 12 bases between them. The CDR3 length is 14 residues. In germline, CDR1 is MDHEN, CDR2 SYDVKM. Here the CDR3 reads CASSLGAGSYGYTF. The DNA for the CDR3 is TGTGCCAGCAGTTTAGGTGCAGGGTCTTATGGCTACACCTTC.

This rearrangement joins TRBV5-8 to TRBJ1-6; TRBD1 aligns across 7 bases. This CDR3 is 15 amino acids long. Germline CDR1 and CDR2: SGHTS and YDEGEE. The V gene end was trimmed by 3 bases and the J gene end by 5 bases; junction bases not matched to a gene: 5. CDR3 protein: CASSSGQANNSPLHF. In nucleotides, the CDR3 is TGTGCCAGCAGCTCAGGACAGGCGAATAATTCACCCCTCCACTTT. Drawing the rest from reference TRBV5-8 and TRBJ1-6, the complete variable domain is EAGVTQSPTHLIKTRGQQATLRCSPISGHTSVYWYQQALGLGLQFLLWYDEGEERNRGNFPPRFSGRQFPNYSSELNVNALELEDSALYLCASSSGQANNSPLHFGNGTRLTVT.

The chain uses TRBV11-2 and TRBJ2-3, with TRBD1 matching 8 bases. Germline loops: CDR1 SGHAT, CDR2 FQNNGV. The CDR3 consists of 16 residues. V shed 2 bases and J 2 bases; nucleotides not matched to a gene: 6. As DNA, the CDR3 is TGTGCCAGCAGCTTAACGGCAGGGGGCTTCACAGATACGCAGTATTTT. Translation gives CASSLTAGGFTDTQYF.

This sequence joins TRBV12-3 or TRBV12-4 and TRBJ2-2, with D perhaps matching TRBD2 (5 bases). The V end lost 0 bases, the J end lost 9 bases, and 8 bases lay between the germline ends. This CDR3 is built from 13 residues. CDR3 in DNA: TGTGCCAGCAGTTTAGCGGGAGTCTGGGAGCTGTTTTTT. Protein: CASSLAGVWELFF.

This CDR3 reads CASTSSRHSNQPQHF. CDR3 DNA: TGTGCCAGTACCTCCTCGCGGCATAGCAATCAGCCCCAGCATTTT. This sequence joins TRBV6-6 and TRBJ1-5, with D hard to call. This CDR3 has 15 residues. Trimming shortened V by 9 bases and J by 0 bases, and 15 bases separated the two germline ends. Germline V lookup: CDR1 MNHNY, CDR2 SVGAGI (reference sequence).

This clone has only one observation. The chain employs TRBV29-1 and TRBJ1-1; maybe TRBD1 (5 bases). CDR1 SQVTM and CDR2 ANQGSEA come from the germline V gene. The V and J ends lost 6 bases and 1 base respectively, with 12 bases between them. The CDR3 spans 13 residues. The CDR3 nucleotides read TGCAGCGTCGCTCCGCAGGGGAACACTGAAGCTTTCTTT. This codes for CSVAPQGNTEAFF.

The chain employs TRBV28 and TRBJ1-2; D possibly corresponds to TRBD1 (5 bases). There are 15 residues in the CDR3. Germline V gene lookup returns CDR1 MDHEN and CDR2 SYDVKM. Trimming shortened V by 5 bases and J by 8 bases, and 21 bases separated the two germline ends. The CDR3 region has the DNA TGTGCCAGCAGTCTAGACAGCGCCCTCTGGGGAGGCTACACCTTC. Amino acids: CASSLDSALWGGYTF.

The chain has TRBV27 and TRBJ2-2, with TRBD1 as a possible D gene (6 bases). Looked up from germline, CDR1 is MNHEY and CDR2 is SMNVEV (reference sequence). V lost 4 bases and J lost 5, with 8 bases in between. CDR3 length: 13 amino acids. The CDR3 nucleotides are TGTGCCAGCAGTTCAGGGGAAACCGGGGAGCTGTTTTTT. Translated, it gives CASSSGETGELFF.

Concerning this clone: Other DNA sequences in this specimen translate into the identical CDR3. The chain employs TRBV6-1 and TRBJ1-1; perhaps TRBD1 as D (5 bases). Germline assignment: CDR1 MNHNS and CDR2 SASEGT. V shed 3 bases and J shed 3 bases, with 8 bases lying between them. The CDR3 extends over 13 amino acids. The CDR3 loop reads CASSDQGDTEAFF. DNA for the CDR3: TGTGCCAGCAGTGACCAAGGGGACACTGAAGCTTTCTTT.

The chain links TRBV15 to TRBJ1-1; D is uncertain. This CDR3 contains 15 residues. CDR1 is LNHNV, CDR2 YYDKDF, per germline (reference sequence). V was shortened by 4 bases and J by 0 bases, with 12 bases between the two germline ends. CDR3 amino acids: CATSKIRFMNTEAFF. The CDR3 nucleotides are TGTGCCACCAGCAAGATCAGGTTCATGAACACTGAAGCTTTCTTT.

This chain connects TRBV5-1 to TRBJ1-1, with a tentative D call TRBD1 (5 bases). V was pared by 2 bases and J by 4 bases, with 12 bases between. Germline values: CDR1 SGHRS, CDR2 YFSETQ. The CDR3 extends over 14 amino acids. CDR3 residues: CASSFEQELTEAFF. In nucleotides, the CDR3 is TGCGCCAGCAGCTTTGAACAGGAGCTCACTGAAGCTTTCTTT.

The V and J genes are TRBV4-1 and TRBJ1-1; a possible D gene is TRBD1 (5 bases). The V end lost 1 base, the J end lost 0 bases, and 9 bases lay between the germline ends. Germline assignment: CDR1 MGHRA and CDR2 YSYEKL. This CDR3 has 15 residues. DNA of the CDR3: TGCGCCAGCAGCCAAGGGACAACCATGAACACTGAAGCTTTCTTT. Its protein product is CASSQGTTMNTEAFF.

This chain connects TRBV10-3 to TRBJ1-1; 10 bases match TRBD1. Trimming cost V 6 bases and J 4 bases; bases outside gene matches: 8. The CDR3 is made up of 15 amino acids. The germline V gene encodes CDR1 ENHRY and CDR2 SYGVKD. DNA for the CDR3: TGTGCCATCAGAGGCACCGGGACAGGGGCCACTGAAGCTTTCTTT. As protein: CAIRGTGTGATEAFF.

The chain combines TRBV19 with TRBJ1-3; weak D call: TRBD1 (5 bases). Trimming removed 10 bases at V and 1 base at J, with 14 bases between. This CDR3 has 14 residues. Germline CDR1 is LNHDA and CDR2 is SQIVND (reference sequence). The CDR3 is CATAWQGSGNTIYF. For the CDR3, the DNA is TGTGCCACCGCCTGGCAGGGATCTGGAAACACCATATATTTT.

As to this clone: A junction end diverges from the germline sequence, so it may reflect a read error. The rearrangement uses TRBV5-5 and TRBJ1-1; D is possibly TRBD1 (5 bases). Looked up from germline, CDR1 is SGHKS and CDR2 is YYEKEE (reference sequence). This CDR3 is 15 amino acids long. The CDR3 DNA follows: TGTGCCAACAGCTCTTATACAGGAATGAACACTGAAGCTTTCTTT. Encoded protein: CANSSYTGMNTEAFF.

The chain joins TRBV5-1 to TRBJ2-1; TRBD2 aligns across 14 bases. The junction had 2 bases not matched to a gene; V was cut back by 0 bases and J by 6 bases. The CDR3 loop spans 16 amino acids. Germline values: CDR1 SGHRS, CDR2 YFSETQ. The CDR3 spells CASSLGGLAGVNEQFF. The CDR3 bases are TGCGCCAGCAGCTTGGGGGGACTAGCGGGAGTCAATGAGCAGTTCTTC.

This chain connects TRBV3-1 (or the pseudogene TRBV3-2) to TRBJ2-3, with 11 bases aligning to TRBD2. CDR1 is LGHDT, CDR2 YNNKEL, per germline (reference sequence). The CDR3 extends over 17 amino acids. Trimming at V came to 2 bases and at J to 2 bases, leaving 6 bases not matched to a gene. Here the CDR3 DNA reads TGTGCCAGCAGCCAACTCGGGACTAGCGGATCCACAGATACGCAGTATTTT. Its translation is CASSQLGTSGSTDTQYF.

V is TRBV30 and J is TRBJ1-4; 8 bases fit TRBD1. V trimming: 6 bases; J trimming: 8 bases; junction bases outside the gene matches: 11. This CDR3 region has 14 residues. Germline V gene sequence: CDR1 GTSNPN, CDR2 SVGIG (reference sequence). This CDR3 reads CACRANRGGEKLFF. The CDR3 region has the DNA TGTGCCTGTCGGGCAAACAGGGGGGGAGAAAAACTGTTTTTT.

J is TRBJ1-5 and V is TRBV19, with D perhaps TRBD1 (6 bases). V gave up 1 base and J gave up 7 bases, with 14 bases separating them. CDR3 length equals 15 residues. CDR1 is LNHDA and CDR2 is SQIVND in the germline V gene (reference sequence). The CDR3 region is CASSIAAGDDQPQHF. For the CDR3, the DNA is TGTGCCAGTAGTATAGCGGCAGGGGACGACCAGCCCCAGCATTTT.

The V gene is TRBV4-2, the J gene TRBJ1-3; the match to TRBD1 covers 8 bases. The V segment lost 1 base and the J segment 4 bases; nucleotides outside the gene matches: 12. The length of the CDR3 is 18 residues. Germline V gene data show CDR1 as LGHNA and CDR2 as YNFKEQ. The chain's CDR3 is CASSQGTSGGMGGNTIYF. In DNA, the CDR3 is TGTGCCAGCAGCCAAGGGACTTCAGGGGGCATGGGCGGAAACACCATATATTTT.

In nucleotides, the CDR3 is TGTGCCAGCAGCTTACCCGGGGGGGTTTCCCAGTACTTC. Its protein is CASSLPGGVSQYF. The V call is TRBV7-2, the J call TRBJ2-5, with 8 bases aligning to TRBD2. Trimming cost V 2 bases and J 9 bases; bases outside gene matches: 5. The CDR3 extends over 13 amino acids. The V gene's germline CDR1 is SGHTA and CDR2 FQGNSA.

The genes are TRBV10-3 and TRBJ2-7; D is ambiguous. The CDR3 is 14 amino acids. Trimming stripped 0 bases from V and 3 bases from J, with 9 bases between. Germline CDR1 ENHRY, CDR2 SYGVKD. The CDR3, as DNA: TGTGCCATCAGTGAGTCTGCTACTATCTACGAGCAGTACTTC. It translates to CAISESATIYEQYF.

The chain links TRBV24-1 to TRBJ1-2, with TRBD1 matching 9 bases. The CDR3 consists of 17 residues. V shed 7 bases, J shed 0 bases, and the junction held 11 bases outside the gene matches. Germline V gene lookup returns CDR1 KGHDR and CDR2 SFDVKD. The CDR3 reads CATSPGTGNFSNYGYTF. The CDR3 DNA is TGTGCCACCAGCCCAGGGACAGGGAACTTTTCTAACTATGGCTACACCTTC.

The chain combines TRBV9 with TRBJ2-3; 8 positions agree with TRBD2. V lost 0 bases to trimming and J lost 4 bases; unmatched junction nucleotides: 7. Germline CDR1 and CDR2: SGDLS and YYNGEE. This CDR3 region has 16 residues. In DNA, the CDR3 is TGTGCCAGCAGCGTAGACCACCACGGGGGGGCAGATACGCAGTATTTT. This gives the protein CASSVDHHGGADTQYF.

The J gene is TRBJ2-1, the V gene TRBV7-8; D not resolved. V was pared by 1 base and J by 8 bases, with 6 bases between. Germline loops: CDR1 SGHVS, CDR2 FQNEAQ. The CDR3 extends over 12 amino acids. The CDR3 nucleotides are TGTGCCAGCAGCTTAGTCTTCCATGAGCAGTTCTTC. This translates into CASSLVFHEQFF. Complete variable domain (other parts from reference TRBV7-8 and TRBJ2-1): GAGVSQSPRYKVAKRGQDVALRCDPISGHVSLFWYQQALGQGPEFLTYFQNEAQLDKSGLPSDRFFAERPEGSVSTLKIQRTQQEDSAVYLCASSLVFHEQFFGPGTRLTVL.

The chain joins TRBV19 to TRBJ1-1, with 9 bases identical to TRBD1. The CDR3 consists of 15 residues. CDR1 and CDR2 (germline): LNHDA, SQIVND (reference sequence). V lost 5 bases and J lost 4; bases outside the gene matches: 8. CDR3 residues: CASSETGGGGTEAFF. CDR3 bases: TGTGCCAGTAGTGAAACAGGGGGCGGAGGCACTGAAGCTTTCTTT.

The chain joins TRBV5-1 to TRBJ1-2; 12 nucleotides match TRBD1. V shed 5 bases, J shed 4 bases, and the junction held 3 bases outside the gene matches. This CDR3 is 14 amino acids long. Looked up from germline, CDR1 is SGHRS and CDR2 is YFSETQ. The DNA for the CDR3 is TGCGCCAGCAGTTCGGGACAGGGGGCCTATGGCTACACCTTC. Its translation: CASSSGQGAYGYTF.

The V call is TRBV19, the J call TRBJ1-4; TRBD1 agrees at 7 bases. CDR1 and CDR2 from the germline V gene are LNHDA and SQIVND (reference sequence). V lost 7 bases, J lost 7 bases, and 9 bases stayed unmatched. CDR3 length: 14 amino acids. CDR3 sequence reads: CASTQQGKGEKLFF. CDR3 in DNA: TGTGCCAGTACCCAACAGGGGAAGGGTGAAAAACTGTTTTTT.

Concerning this clone: One end of the junction varies from germline; a read error may be responsible. This rearrangement joins TRBV28 to TRBJ1-2; 12 bases are shared with TRBD1. The CDR3 is made up of 13 amino acids. Germline CDR1 and CDR2: MDHEN and SYDVKM. The CDR3: CASSPSGTGGSNF. DNA for the CDR3: TGTGCCAGCAGTCCCTCCGGGACAGGGGGCTCTAATTTC.